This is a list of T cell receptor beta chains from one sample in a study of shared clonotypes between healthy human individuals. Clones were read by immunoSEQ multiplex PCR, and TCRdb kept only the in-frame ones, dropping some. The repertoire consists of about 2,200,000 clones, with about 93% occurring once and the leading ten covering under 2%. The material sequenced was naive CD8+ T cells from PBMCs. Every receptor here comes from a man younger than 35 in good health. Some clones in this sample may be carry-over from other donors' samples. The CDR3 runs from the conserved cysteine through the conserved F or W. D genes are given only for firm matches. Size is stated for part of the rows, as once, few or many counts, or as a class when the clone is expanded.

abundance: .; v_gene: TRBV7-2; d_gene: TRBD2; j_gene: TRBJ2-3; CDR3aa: CASTLDGDYTTQYF; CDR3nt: TGTGCCAGCACCCTTGACGGGGACTACACTACGCAGTATTTT
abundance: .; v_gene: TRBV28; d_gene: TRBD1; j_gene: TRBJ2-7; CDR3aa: CASSFRGQGVDEQYF; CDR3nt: TGTGCCAGCAGTTTCCGTGGACAGGGGGTGGACGAGCAGTACTTC
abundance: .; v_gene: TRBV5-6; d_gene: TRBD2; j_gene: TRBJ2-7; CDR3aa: CASSPRGGALTYEQYF; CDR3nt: TGTGCCAGCAGCCCCCGGGGGGGGGCCCTAACCTACGAGCAGTACTTC
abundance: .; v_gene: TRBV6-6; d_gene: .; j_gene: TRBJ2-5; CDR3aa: CASSPLTTTEGETQYF; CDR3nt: TGTGCCAGCAGCCCATTGACTACCACCGAAGGGGAGACCCAGTACTTC
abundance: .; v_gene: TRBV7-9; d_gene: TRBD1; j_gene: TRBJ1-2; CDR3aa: CASSPIDRGDYGYTF; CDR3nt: TGTGCCAGCAGCCCCATTGACAGGGGCGACTATGGCTACACCTTC
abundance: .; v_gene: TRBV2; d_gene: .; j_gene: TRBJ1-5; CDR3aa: CASSVSWNQPQHF; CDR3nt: TGTGCCAGCAGTGTTTCCTGGAATCAGCCCCAGCATTTT
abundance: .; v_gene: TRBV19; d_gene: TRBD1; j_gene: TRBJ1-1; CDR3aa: CASTLGTGASGTEAFF; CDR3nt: TGTGCCAGTACCCTCGGGACAGGGGCGTCGGGCACTGAAGCTTTCTTT
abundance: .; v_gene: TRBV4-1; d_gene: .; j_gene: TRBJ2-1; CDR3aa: CASSPTPVPLNEQFF; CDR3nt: TGCGCCAGCAGTCCCACTCCAGTCCCCCTCAATGAGCAGTTCTTC
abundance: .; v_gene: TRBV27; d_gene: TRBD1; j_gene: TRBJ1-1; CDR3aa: CASSTDRKNTEAFF; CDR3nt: TGTGCCAGCAGTACGGACAGGAAGAACACTGAAGCTTTCTTT
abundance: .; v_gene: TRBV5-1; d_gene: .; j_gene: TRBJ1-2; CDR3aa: CASSLGTPYSYGYTF; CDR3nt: TGCGCCAGCAGCCTAGGGACACCGTATTCCTATGGCTACACCTTC
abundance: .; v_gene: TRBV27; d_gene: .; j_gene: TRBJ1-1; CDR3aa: CASSLSVQGNTEAFF; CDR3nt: TGTGCCAGCAGTTTGTCTGTGCAGGGCAACACTGAAGCTTTCTTT
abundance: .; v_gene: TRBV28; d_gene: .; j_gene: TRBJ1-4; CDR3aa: CASSPHPFVDSLGKKLFF; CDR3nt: TGTGCCAGCAGTCCGCACCCATTCGTCGACAGCCTCGGGAAAAAACTGTTTTTT
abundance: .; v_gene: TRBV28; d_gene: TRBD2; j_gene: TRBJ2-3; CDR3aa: CASRPRGLAISTDTQYF; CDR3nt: TGTGCCAGCAGACCCCGAGGACTAGCGATTAGCACAGATACGCAGTATTTT
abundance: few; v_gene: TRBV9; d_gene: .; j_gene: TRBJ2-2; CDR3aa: CASTGPGGELFF; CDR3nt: TGTGCCAGCACGGGCCCTGGCGGGGAGCTGTTTTTT
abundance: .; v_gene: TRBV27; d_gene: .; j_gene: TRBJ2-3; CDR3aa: CASSSLEVADTQYF; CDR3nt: TGTGCCAGCAGTTCCCTTGAGGTGGCAGATACGCAGTATTTT
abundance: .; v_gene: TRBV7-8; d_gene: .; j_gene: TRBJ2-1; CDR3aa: CASSLGLGTYNEQFF; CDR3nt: TGTGCCAGCAGCTTAGGTCTAGGGACCTACAATGAGCAGTTCTTC
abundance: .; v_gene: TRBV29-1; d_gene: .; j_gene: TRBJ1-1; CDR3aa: CSVEKTGNTEAFF; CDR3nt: TGCAGCGTTGAAAAAACAGGGAACACTGAAGCTTTCTTT
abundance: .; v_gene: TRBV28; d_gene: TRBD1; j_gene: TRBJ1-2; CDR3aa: CASSPRQGPWGYTF; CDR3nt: TGTGCCAGCAGCCCCCGACAGGGCCCCTGGGGCTACACCTTC
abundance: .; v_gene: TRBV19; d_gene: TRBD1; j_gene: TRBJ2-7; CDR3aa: CASQDRANHEQYF; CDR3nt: TGTGCCAGTCAGGACAGGGCAAACCACGAGCAGTACTTC
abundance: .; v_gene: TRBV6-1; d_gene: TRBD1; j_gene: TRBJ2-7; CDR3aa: CASSGRDRSYEQYF; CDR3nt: TGTGCCAGCAGTGGCCGGGACAGGAGCTACGAGCAGTACTTC
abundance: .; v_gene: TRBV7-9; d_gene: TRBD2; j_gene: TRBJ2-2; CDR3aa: CASSPWTSGTPGELFF; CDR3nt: TGTGCCAGCAGCCCATGGACTAGCGGGACCCCCGGGGAGCTGTTTTTT
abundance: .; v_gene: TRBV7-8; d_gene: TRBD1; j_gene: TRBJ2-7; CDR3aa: CASSSRDRGYEQYF; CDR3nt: TGTGCCAGCAGCTCCCGGGACAGGGGTTACGAGCAGTACTTC
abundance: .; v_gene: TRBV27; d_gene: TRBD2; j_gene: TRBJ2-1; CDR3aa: CASSFGGRAYNEQFF; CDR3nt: TGTGCCAGCAGTTTTGGCGGGAGGGCCTACAATGAGCAGTTCTTC
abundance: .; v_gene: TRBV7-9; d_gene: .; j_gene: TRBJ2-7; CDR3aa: CASSTSWGGAHAKTYEQYF; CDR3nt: TGTGCCAGCAGCACCTCGTGGGGGGGGGCGCATGCAAAGACCTACGAGCAGTACTTC
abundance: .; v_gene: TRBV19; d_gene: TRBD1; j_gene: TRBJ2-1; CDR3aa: CASSISTGGQKHNEQFF; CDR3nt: TGTGCCAGTAGTATTTCGACAGGGGGCCAAAAGCACAATGAGCAGTTCTTC
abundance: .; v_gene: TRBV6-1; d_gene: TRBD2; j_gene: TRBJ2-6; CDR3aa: CATNREASGANVLTF; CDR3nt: TGTGCCACCAACCGGGAGGCCTCTGGGGCCAACGTCCTGACTTTC
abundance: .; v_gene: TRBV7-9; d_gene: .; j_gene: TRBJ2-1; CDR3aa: CASSLGTLLGWDEQFF; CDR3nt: TGTGCCAGCAGCTTAGGGACCTTACTGGGCTGGGATGAGCAGTTCTTC
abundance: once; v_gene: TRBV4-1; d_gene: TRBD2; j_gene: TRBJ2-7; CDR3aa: CASSPRLADPDYEQYF; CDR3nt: TGCGCCAGCAGCCCCCGGCTAGCGGACCCGGACTACGAGCAGTACTTC
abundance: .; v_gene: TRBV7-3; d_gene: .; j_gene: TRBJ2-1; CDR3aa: CASSLSGTNNEQFF; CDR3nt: TGTGCCAGCAGCTTAAGCGGGACCAACAATGAGCAGTTCTTC
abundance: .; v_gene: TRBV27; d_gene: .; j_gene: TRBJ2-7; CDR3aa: CASSLERTYEQYF; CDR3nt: TGTGCCAGCAGTTTAGAGCGGACCTACGAGCAGTACTTC
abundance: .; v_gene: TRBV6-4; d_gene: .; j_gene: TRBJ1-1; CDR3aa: CASSVAWGRVNTEAFF; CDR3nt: TGTGCCAGCAGTGTAGCTTGGGGGAGGGTGAACACTGAAGCTTTCTTT
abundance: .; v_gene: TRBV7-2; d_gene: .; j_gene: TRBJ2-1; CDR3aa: CASSSGRSSYNEQFF; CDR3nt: TGTGCCAGCAGCTCGGGACGGAGCTCCTACAATGAGCAGTTCTTC
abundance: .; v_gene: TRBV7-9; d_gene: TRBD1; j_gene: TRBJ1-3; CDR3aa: CASSLSTGGAGGNTIYF; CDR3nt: TGTGCCAGCAGCTTATCCACAGGGGGCGCAGGTGGAAACACCATATATTTT
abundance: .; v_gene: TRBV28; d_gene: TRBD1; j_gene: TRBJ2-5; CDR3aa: CASSLRTGQLQETQYF; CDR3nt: TGTGCCAGCAGTTTGCGCACGGGACAGCTACAAGAGACCCAGTACTTC
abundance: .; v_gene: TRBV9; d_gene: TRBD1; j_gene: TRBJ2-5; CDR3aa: CASSVGGQGSQQYF; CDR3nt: TGTGCCAGCAGCGTAGGGGGACAGGGGTCACAACAGTACTTC
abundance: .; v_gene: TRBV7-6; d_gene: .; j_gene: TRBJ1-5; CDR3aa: CASSSTADMGQPQHF; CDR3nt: TGTGCCAGCAGCTCCACAGCAGACATGGGTCAGCCCCAGCATTTT
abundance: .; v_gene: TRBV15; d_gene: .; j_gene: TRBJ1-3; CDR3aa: CATSWTASGNTIYF; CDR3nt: TGTGCCACCAGCTGGACAGCCTCTGGAAACACCATATATTTT
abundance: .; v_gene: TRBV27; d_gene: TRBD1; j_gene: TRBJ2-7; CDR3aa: CASRGQGAQDPYEQYF; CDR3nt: TGTGCCAGCAGGGGACAGGGGGCGCAGGACCCCTACGAGCAGTACTTC